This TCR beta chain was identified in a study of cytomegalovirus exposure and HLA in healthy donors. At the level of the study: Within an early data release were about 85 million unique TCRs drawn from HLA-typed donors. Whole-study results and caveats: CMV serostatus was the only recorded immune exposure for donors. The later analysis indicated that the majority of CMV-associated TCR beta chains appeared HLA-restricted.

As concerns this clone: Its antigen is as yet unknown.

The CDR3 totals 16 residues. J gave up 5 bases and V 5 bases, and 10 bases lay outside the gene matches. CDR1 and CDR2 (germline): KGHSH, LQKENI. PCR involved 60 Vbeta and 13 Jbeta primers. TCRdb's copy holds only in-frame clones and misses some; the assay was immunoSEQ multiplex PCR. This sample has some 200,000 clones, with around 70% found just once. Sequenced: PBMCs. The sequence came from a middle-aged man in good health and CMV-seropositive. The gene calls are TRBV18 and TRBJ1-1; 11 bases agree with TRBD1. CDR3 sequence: CASSDRTGGLGTEAFF. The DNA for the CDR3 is TGTGCCAGCTCAGATCGGACAGGGGGCCTTGGAACTGAAGCTTTCTTT. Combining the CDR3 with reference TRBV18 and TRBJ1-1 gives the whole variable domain NAGVMQNPRHLVRRRGQEARLRCSPMKGHSHVYWYRQLPEEGLKFMVYLQKENIIDESGMPKERFSAEFPKEGPSILRIQQVVRGDSAAYFCASSDRTGGLGTEAFFGQGTRLTVV.